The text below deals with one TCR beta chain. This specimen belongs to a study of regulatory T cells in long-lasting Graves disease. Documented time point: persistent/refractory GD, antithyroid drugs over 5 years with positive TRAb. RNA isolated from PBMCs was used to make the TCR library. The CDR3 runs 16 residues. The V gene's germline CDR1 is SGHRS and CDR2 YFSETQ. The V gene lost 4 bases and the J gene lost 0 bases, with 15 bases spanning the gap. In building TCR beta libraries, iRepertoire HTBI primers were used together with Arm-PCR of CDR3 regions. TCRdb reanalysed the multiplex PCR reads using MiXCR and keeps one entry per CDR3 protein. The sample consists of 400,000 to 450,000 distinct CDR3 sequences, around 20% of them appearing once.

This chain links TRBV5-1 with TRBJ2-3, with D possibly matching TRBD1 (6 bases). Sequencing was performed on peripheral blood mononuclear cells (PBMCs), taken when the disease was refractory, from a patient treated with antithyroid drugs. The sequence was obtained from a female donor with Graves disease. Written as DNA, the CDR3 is TGCGCCAGCAGCCTAAGTATTGACAGGAGCACAGATACGCAGTATTTT. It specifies CASSLSIDRSTDTQYF.